The 18 T cell receptor beta chains in this list originate from one sample, sequenced in a study of blood T cell repertoires in COVID-19 (dated by TCRdb to about 2020). Library creation used the immunoSEQ multiplex PCR assay. This immuneACCESS table, as held by TCRdb, lists in-frame sequences with V and J called but not all clones. Of the missing ones, under half trace to an unresolved V gene in checked studies; the others have no known cause. For this sample there are 200,000 to 250,000 clones; roughly 90% appear just once. 6.2% of the sample is in the top ten clones. The specimen sequenced was peripheral blood. These TCRs come from a man between 60 and 70 years old with acute or convalescent COVID-19.

J is TRBJ2-7 and V is TRBV28; a possible D gene is TRBD1 (6 bases). Germline lookup yields CDR1 MDHEN and CDR2 SYDVKM. CDR3 size: 13 residues. V was shortened by 5 bases and J by 0 bases, with 8 bases between the two germline ends. CDR3 loop: CASSGGPSYEQYF. The CDR3 nucleotides read TGTGCCAGCAGTGGGGGCCCCTCCTACGAGCAGTACTTC.

The chain joins TRBV11-3 to TRBJ2-3; 11 positions agree with TRBD2. CDR1 and CDR2 (germline): SGHNT, YENEEA. CDR3 size: 16 residues. Trimming cost V 5 bases and J 6 bases; bases outside gene matches: 10. CDR3 nucleotide sequence: TGTGCCAGCAGCGCCGGACTAGCGGGTCCGAGGGATACGCAGTATTTT. It codes for CASSAGLAGPRDTQYF.

The chain employs TRBV6-5 and TRBJ2-5; TRBD2 might be the D (5 bases). The CDR3 length is 13 residues. Trimming removed 7 bases from V and 3 bases from J, with 12 bases in between. Per the germline V gene, CDR1 is MNHEY and CDR2 is SVGAGI. CDR3 in amino acids: CASTRTLKETQYF. In DNA, the CDR3 is TGTGCCAGCACCCGGACTCTAAAAGAGACCCAGTACTTC.

This sequence joins TRBV30 and TRBJ2-1; 9 positions match TRBD2. Per germline, CDR1 GTSNPN and CDR2 SVGIG (reference sequence). The CDR3 is made up of 15 amino acids. V shed 3 bases and J 8 bases; nucleotides not matched to a gene: 11. CDR3 loop: CAWRSLAIAGDEQFF. DNA of the CDR3: TGTGCCTGGAGATCGCTAGCGATAGCGGGGGATGAGCAGTTCTTC.

This CDR3 reads CASSVTSGRANEQFF. The CDR3 DNA reads as TGTGCCAGCAGCGTAACTAGCGGGAGGGCTAATGAGCAGTTCTTC. The chain links TRBV9 to TRBJ2-1; 13 bases are a match to TRBD2. This CDR3 is 15 amino acids long. V trimming: 1 base; J trimming: 7 bases; junction bases outside the gene matches: 2. Germline loops: CDR1 SGDLS, CDR2 YYNGEE.

The genes are TRBV6-5 and TRBJ2-3, with 8 bases identical to TRBD1. V was clipped by 6 bases and J by 1 base; unmatched bases: 0. This CDR3 spans 13 amino acids. Germline loops: CDR1 MNHEY, CDR2 SVGAGI. In DNA, the CDR3 is TGTGCCAGCAGGGACAGGGGCACAGATACGCAGTATTTT. Translating it yields CASRDRGTDTQYF.

The chain employs TRBV6-2 or TRBV6-3 and TRBJ2-3; 7 bases line up with TRBD2. The CDR3 is 14 amino acids. Germline V gene sequence: CDR1 MNHEY, CDR2 SVGEGT. V was clipped by 4 bases and J by 5 bases; unmatched bases: 6. CDR3 amino acids: CASSSRLAVDTQYF. The CDR3 DNA reads as TGTGCCAGCAGTTCCCGACTAGCTGTAGATACGCAGTATTTT.

This clone was found once. The chain employs TRBV4-3 and TRBJ2-6; 8 nucleotides agree with TRBD1. V gave up 1 base and J gave up 2 bases; unmatched junction bases: 4. Germline values: CDR1 LGHNA, CDR2 YSLEER. The CDR3 contains 17 residues. The CDR3 sequence: CASSQAQGAPGANVLTF. For the CDR3, the DNA is TGCGCCAGCAGCCAAGCCCAGGGGGCCCCTGGGGCCAACGTCCTGACTTTC.

The J gene is TRBJ1-1, the V gene TRBV28; D gene uncertain. V was clipped by 7 bases and J by 11 bases, with 20 bases between them. From germline, CDR1 is MDHEN and CDR2 SYDVKM. CDR3 size: 13 residues. In nucleotides, the CDR3 is TGTGCCAGCATGGGGAACGCGGGAACGATGGCTTTCTTT. This gives the protein CASMGNAGTMAFF.

This chain uses TRBV6-5 with TRBJ1-2, with a possible D match to TRBD1 (5 bases). The CDR3 is 15 amino acids. The germline CDR1 and CDR2 sequences are MNHEY and SVGAGI. With 0 bases removed from V and 4 bases from J, the gap between germline ends came to 12 bases. CDR3 nucleotide sequence: TGTGCCAGCAGTTACTCGGGGGGGGTCTTCTATGGCTACACCTTC. This encodes CASSYSGGVFYGYTF.

The chain couples TRBV7-2 to TRBJ1-2; D is perhaps TRBD1 (6 bases). Per the germline V gene, CDR1 is SGHTA and CDR2 is FQGNSA. V lost 3 bases and J lost 6, with 20 bases in between. The CDR3 is 16 amino acids. DNA for the CDR3: TGTGCCAGCAGCTTCATGAATCGGGTAGGGGGGGATGGCTACACCTTC. This encodes CASSFMNRVGGDGYTF.

The gene calls are TRBV24-1 and TRBJ2-1; TRBD1 agrees at 7 bases. CDR3 length equals 13 residues. V was pared by 8 bases and J by 6 bases, with 6 bases of the junction left unmatched. CDR1 is KGHDR, CDR2 SFDVKD, per germline. CDR3 protein: CATKPDRANEQFF. The CDR3 region has the DNA TGTGCCACCAAACCCGACAGGGCCAATGAGCAGTTCTTC.

The chain couples TRBV21-1 to TRBJ2-1; whether TRBD2, the table's D call, matches the DNA was not checked. TRBV21-1 constitutes a pseudogene. The CDR3 runs to 22 residues. The chain's CDR3 is CASRKGRRTSGKVDPWYNEQFF. The DNA for the CDR3 is TGTGCCAGCCGCAAGGGCAGACGGACTAGCGGGAAAGTGGACCCTTGGTACAATGAGCAGTTCTTC.

The genes are TRBV28 and TRBJ1-2; D possibly corresponds to TRBD1 (5 bases). CDR3 size: 13 residues. The germline V gene encodes CDR1 MDHEN and CDR2 SYDVKM. The V end lost 4 bases, the J end lost 1 base, and 7 bases lay between the germline ends. CDR3 DNA sequence: TGTGCCAGCAGTTCCGGGGGTAACTATGGCTACACCTTC. Its protein is CASSSGGNYGYTF.

The V and J genes are TRBV4-3 and TRBJ2-3, with TRBD2 matching over 14 bases. The length of the CDR3 is 16 residues. The V segment lost 4 bases and the J segment 6 bases; nucleotides outside the gene matches: 6. Germline V gives CDR1 LGHNA, CDR2 YSLEER. The chain's CDR3 is CASSPGLAGVGDTQYF. In nucleotides, the CDR3 is TGCGCCAGCAGCCCGGGACTAGCGGGAGTCGGGGATACGCAGTATTTT.

Notes on this clone: Distinct nucleotide sequences in the sample also encode this CDR3. The CDR3 DNA reads TGTGCCAGCAGTCCTCGAGGGGGTTCTGGCTACACCTTC. It is translated as CASSPRGGSGYTF. The chain has TRBV25-1 and TRBJ1-2; perhaps TRBD1 as D (6 bases). The germline V and J ends were trimmed by 5 bases and 7 bases, with 14 bases remaining between them. The CDR3 contains 13 residues. Germline CDR1 is MGHDK and CDR2 is SYGVNS.

The V and J genes are TRBV11-2 and TRBJ2-5; the D is unclear. V lost 5 bases to trimming and J lost 5 bases, with 18 bases between them. This CDR3 contains 15 residues. CDR1 SGHAT and CDR2 FQNNGV come from the germline V gene. Here the CDR3 DNA reads TGTGCCAGCAGCCCTAAGTACGGAGTTATGGAGACCCAGTACTTC. Its protein is CASSPKYGVMETQYF. Complete variable domain (other parts from reference TRBV11-2 and TRBJ2-5): EAGVAQSPRYKIIEKRQSVAFWCNPISGHATLYWYQQILGQGPKLLIQFQNNGVVDDSQLPKDRFSAERLKGVDSTLKIQPAKLEDSAVYLCASSPKYGVMETQYFGPGTRLLVL.

The chain joins TRBV5-6 to TRBJ2-1; 11 bases map to TRBD2. The CDR3 length is 14 residues. V was pared by 2 bases and J by 6 bases, with 1 base of the junction left unmatched. Germline lookup yields CDR1 SGHDT and CDR2 YYEEEE. This CDR3 reads CASSFSGRANEQFF. CDR3 coding DNA: TGTGCCAGCAGCTTTAGCGGGAGGGCCAATGAGCAGTTCTTC.